This T cell receptor (beta chain) stems from a study of identical twins. This clonotype appeared many times. TCRdb passed the 5' RACE reads through MiXCR, listing each CDR3 protein once. Of 550,000 to 800,000 distinct CDR3 sequences listed, just over 7% are singletons. Germline CDR1 is SGHVS and CDR2 is FQNEAQ. V lost 2 bases and J lost 2; bases outside the gene matches: 4. CDR3 length: 15 residues. A further study also used this sample, focusing on yellow fever vaccine responses in identical twins.

The sequence derives from a woman under 30 in good health. The chain couples TRBV7-8 to TRBJ2-3; 7 bases align to TRBD1. Material: PBMCs. The CDR3 is CASSLIDRDTDTQYF. Written as DNA, the CDR3 is TGTGCCAGCAGCTTAATTGACAGGGACACAGATACGCAGTATTTT.